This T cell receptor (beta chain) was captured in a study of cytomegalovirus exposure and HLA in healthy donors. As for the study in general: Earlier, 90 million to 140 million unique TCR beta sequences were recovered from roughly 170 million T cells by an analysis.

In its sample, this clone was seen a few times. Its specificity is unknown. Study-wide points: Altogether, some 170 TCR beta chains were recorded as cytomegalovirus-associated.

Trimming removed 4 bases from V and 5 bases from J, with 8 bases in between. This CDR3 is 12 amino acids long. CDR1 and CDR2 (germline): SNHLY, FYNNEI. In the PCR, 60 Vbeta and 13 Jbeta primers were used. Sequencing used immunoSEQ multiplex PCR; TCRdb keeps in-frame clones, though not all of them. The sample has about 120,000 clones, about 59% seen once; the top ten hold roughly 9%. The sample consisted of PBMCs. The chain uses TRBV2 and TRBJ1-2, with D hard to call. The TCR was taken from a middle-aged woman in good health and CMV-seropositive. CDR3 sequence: CASSVRTYGYTF. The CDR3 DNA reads TGTGCCAGCAGTGTCAGAACGTATGGCTACACCTTC. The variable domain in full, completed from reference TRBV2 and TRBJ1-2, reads EPEVTQTPSHQVTQMGQEVILRCVPISNHLYFYWYRQILGQKVEFLVSFYNNEISEKSEIFDDQFSVERPDGSNFTLKIRSTKLEDSAMYFCASSVRTYGYTFGSGTRLTVV.